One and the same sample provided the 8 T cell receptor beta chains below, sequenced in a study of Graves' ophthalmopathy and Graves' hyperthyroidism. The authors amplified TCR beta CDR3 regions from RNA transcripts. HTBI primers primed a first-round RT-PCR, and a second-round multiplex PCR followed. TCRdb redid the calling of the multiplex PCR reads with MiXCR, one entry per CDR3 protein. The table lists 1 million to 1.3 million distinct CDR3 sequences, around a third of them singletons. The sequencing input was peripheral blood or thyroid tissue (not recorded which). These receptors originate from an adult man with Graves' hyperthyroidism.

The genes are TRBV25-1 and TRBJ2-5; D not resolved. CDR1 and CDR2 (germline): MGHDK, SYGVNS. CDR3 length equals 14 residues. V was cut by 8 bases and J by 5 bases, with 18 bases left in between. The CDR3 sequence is CASVDRLVGETQYF. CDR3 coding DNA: TGTGCCAGCGTTGATCGTCTGGTGGGGGAGACCCAGTACTTC.

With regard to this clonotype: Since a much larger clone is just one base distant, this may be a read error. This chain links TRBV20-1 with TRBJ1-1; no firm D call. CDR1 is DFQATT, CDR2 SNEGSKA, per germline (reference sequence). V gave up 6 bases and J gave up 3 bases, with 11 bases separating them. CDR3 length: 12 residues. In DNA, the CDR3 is TGCAGTGCCCGCGTGGTCGACACTGAAGCTTTCTTT. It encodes CSARVVDTEAFF.

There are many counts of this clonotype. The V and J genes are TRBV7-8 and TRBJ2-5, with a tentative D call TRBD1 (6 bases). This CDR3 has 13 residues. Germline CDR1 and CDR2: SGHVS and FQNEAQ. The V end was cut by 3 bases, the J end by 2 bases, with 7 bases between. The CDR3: CASSLDSQETQYF. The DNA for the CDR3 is TGTGCCAGCAGCTTGGACAGTCAAGAGACCCAGTACTTC. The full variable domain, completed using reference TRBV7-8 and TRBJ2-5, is GAGVSQSPRYKVAKRGQDVALRCDPISGHVSLFWYQQALGQGPEFLTYFQNEAQLDKSGLPSDRFFAERPEGSVSTLKIQRTQQEDSAVYLCASSLDSQETQYFGPGTRLLVL.

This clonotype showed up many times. Here the CDR3 DNA reads TGTGCCAGTAAGGGACAGGGCCATCAGCCCCAGCATTTT. Its protein product is CASKGQGHQPQHF. The gene calls are TRBV19 and TRBJ1-5, with 9 bases aligning to TRBD1. V shed 7 bases, J shed 5 bases, and the junction held 3 bases outside the gene matches. The CDR3 consists of 13 residues. Germline V gene lookup returns CDR1 LNHDA and CDR2 SQIVND (reference sequence).

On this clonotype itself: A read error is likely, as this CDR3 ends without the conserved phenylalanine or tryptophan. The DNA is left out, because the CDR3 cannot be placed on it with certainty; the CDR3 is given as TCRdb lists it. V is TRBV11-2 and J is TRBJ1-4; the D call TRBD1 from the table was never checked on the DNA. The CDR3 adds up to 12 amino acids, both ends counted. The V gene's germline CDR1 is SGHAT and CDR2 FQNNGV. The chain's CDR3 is CASSWGTGDRTS.

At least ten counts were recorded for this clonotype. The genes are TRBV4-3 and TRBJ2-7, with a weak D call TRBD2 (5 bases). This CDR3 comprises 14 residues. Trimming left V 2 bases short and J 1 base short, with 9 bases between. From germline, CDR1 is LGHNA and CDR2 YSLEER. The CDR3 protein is CASSQTPGSYEQYF. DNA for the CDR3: TGCGCCAGCAGCCAAACCCCGGGGTCCTACGAGCAGTACTTC.

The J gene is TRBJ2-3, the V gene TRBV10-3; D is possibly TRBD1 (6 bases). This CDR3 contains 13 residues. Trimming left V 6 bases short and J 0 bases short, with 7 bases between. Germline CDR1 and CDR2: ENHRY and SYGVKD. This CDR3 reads CAIRDRSTDTQYF. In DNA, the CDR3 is TGTGCCATCAGGGACAGAAGCACAGATACGCAGTATTTT.

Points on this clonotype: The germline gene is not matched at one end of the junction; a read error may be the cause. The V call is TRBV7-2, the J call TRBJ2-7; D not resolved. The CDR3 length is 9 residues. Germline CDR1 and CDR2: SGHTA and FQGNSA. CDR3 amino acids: CASSFGQDF. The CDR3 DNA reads TGTGCCAGCAGCTTCGGGCAGGACTTC.